These 19 T cell receptor beta chains came from one sample sequenced in a study of shared T cell receptors in the human thymus. Assay: immunoSEQ multiplex PCR; the TCRdb copy retains only in-frame clones and omits some. Of about 660,000 clones in the sample, approximately 88% were seen once. The same specimen was also included in a second study, on human thymus T cells.

Sequencing input: thymocytes. The source of these receptors is a boy less than two years old with a congenital heart defect.

J is TRBJ2-2 and V is TRBV11-3; TRBD1 aligns across 7 bases. V shed 3 bases, J shed 6 bases, and the junction held 7 bases outside the gene matches. CDR3 size: 15 residues. Germline CDR1 SGHNT, CDR2 YENEEA. In DNA, the CDR3 is TGTGCCAGCAGCTTTCGGGGACAGCTATCCGGGGAGCTGTTTTTT. It is translated as CASSFRGQLSGELFF.

This chain joins TRBV10-3 and TRBJ1-1, with TRBD1 matching 7 bases. CDR3 length: 14 residues. Germline CDR1 reads ENHRY; CDR2 reads SYGVKD. With 3 bases clipped from V and 1 base from J, the junction kept 2 bases outside the gene matches. CDR3 DNA: TGTGCCATCAGTGAACAGGGGTGGAACACTGAAGCTTTCTTT. Translation: CAISEQGWNTEAFF.

CDR3 sequence reads: CASSEAGQGGTEAFF. The CDR3 bases are TGTGCCAGCAGTGAAGCGGGACAGGGGGGCACTGAAGCTTTCTTT. The chain employs TRBV6-1 and TRBJ1-1; TRBD1 agrees at 11 bases. There are 15 residues in the CDR3. V was clipped by 0 bases and J by 4 bases; unmatched bases: 1. Germline CDR1 MNHNS, CDR2 SASEGT.

The genes are TRBV5-1 and TRBJ2-3, with D possibly TRBD2 on 6 matching bases. Germline V gene lookup returns CDR1 SGHRS and CDR2 YFSETQ. V lost 5 bases, J lost 1 base, and 20 bases lay in between. This CDR3 is built from 17 residues. CDR3 region: CASRPYTWDLRTDTQYF. For the CDR3, the DNA is TGCGCCAGCAGACCCTACACTTGGGACTTACGCACAGATACGCAGTATTTT.

This rearrangement joins TRBV6-5 to TRBJ2-5, with D unclear. This CDR3 region has 11 residues. V lost 2 bases and J lost 5, with 3 bases in between. Germline CDR1 and CDR2: MNHEY and SVGAGI. In DNA form, the CDR3 reads TGTGCCAGCAGTTACCGGGAGACCCAGTACTTC. As protein: CASSYRETQYF.

The chain has TRBV13 and TRBJ2-3; a possible D gene is TRBD2 (6 bases). CDR3 size: 16 residues. Trimming shortened V by 6 bases and J by 1 base, and 17 bases separated the two germline ends. CDR1 PRHDT and CDR2 FYEKMQ come from the germline V gene (reference sequence). The CDR3 DNA follows: TGTGCCAGCAGTCTTCCCGGGGCTAGCGGCACAGATACGCAGTATTTT. Protein sequence: CASSLPGASGTDTQYF.

The gene calls are TRBV6-5 and TRBJ1-1; 8 bases are a match to TRBD1. Trimming took 6 bases from V and 7 from J; bases not matched to a gene: 7. This CDR3 is built from 13 residues. Germline V gene data show CDR1 as MNHEY and CDR2 as SVGAGI. CDR3 region: CASSPGQEGEAFF. DNA for the CDR3: TGTGCCAGCAGCCCGGGACAGGAGGGTGAAGCTTTCTTT.

This chain joins TRBV27 and TRBJ2-4, with TRBD1 as a possible D gene (5 bases). Trimming took off 5 bases at V and 2 bases at J, with 13 bases between the two ends. CDR3 length: 15 residues. Germline V gene lookup returns CDR1 MNHEY and CDR2 SMNVEV (reference sequence). CDR3: CASSTEQESKNIQYF. In DNA, the CDR3 is TGTGCCAGCAGTACCGAACAGGAATCCAAAAACATTCAGTACTTC.

The chain recombines TRBV4-3 with TRBJ2-5, with TRBD2 matching 14 bases. The germline V gene encodes CDR1 LGHNA and CDR2 YSLEER. The CDR3 spans 17 residues. J lost 5 bases, V lost 0 bases, and 5 bases had no gene match. CDR3 sequence (DNA): TGCGCCAGCAGCCAAGAGACTAGCGGGAGGGTTTTGGAGACCCAGTACTTC. Translated: CASSQETSGRVLETQYF.

The gene calls are TRBV5-4 and TRBJ2-5, with 9 bases identical to TRBD2. The CDR3 has 19 amino acids. V trimming: 2 bases; J trimming: 3 bases; junction bases outside the gene matches: 17. Germline-derived CDR1 and CDR2 are SGHNT and YYREEE (reference sequence). CDR3 in amino acids: CASSLHLAGEPPLKETQYF. Here the CDR3 DNA reads TGTGCCAGCAGCTTACACTTAGCGGGAGAGCCCCCTCTCAAAGAGACCCAGTACTTC.

The chain employs TRBV5-1 and TRBJ2-1, with D possibly being TRBD1 (6 bases). Germline V gives CDR1 SGHRS, CDR2 YFSETQ. The length of the CDR3 is 20 residues. V lost 4 bases, J lost 7 bases, and 33 bases lay in between. CDR3 sequence (DNA): TGCGCCAGCAGCGCAGACAGGACCCCAAAACCGGACCCTAGATTTAATGAGCAGTTCTTC. It is translated as CASSADRTPKPDPRFNEQFF. The whole variable domain, remainder taken from reference TRBV5-1 and TRBJ2-1, is KAGVTQTPRYLIKTRGQQVTLSCSPISGHRSVSWYQQTPGQGLQFLFEYFSETQRNKGNFPGRFSGRQFSNSRSEMNVSTLELGDSALYLCASSADRTPKPDPRFNEQFFGPGTRLTVL.

The V and J genes are TRBV11-2 and TRBJ2-7; perhaps TRBD2 as D (6 bases). The germline gives CDR1 SGHAT, CDR2 FQNNGV. Trimming cost V 2 bases and J 7 bases, with 27 bases left between them. The CDR3 contains 18 residues. The CDR3 loop is CASSLPLGTWPMKGEQYF. The DNA for the CDR3 is TGTGCCAGCAGCTTACCTTTGGGGACTTGGCCGATGAAGGGGGAGCAGTACTTC.

The chain employs TRBV10-2 and TRBJ2-3; D gene unclear. Trimming stripped 2 bases from V and 1 base from J, with 10 bases between. This CDR3 comprises 15 residues. The germline gives CDR1 WSHSY, CDR2 SAAADI. The CDR3 DNA sequence: TGCGCCAGCAGTGAGCAGGATGAAGGCACAGATACGCAGTATTTT. Translation gives CASSEQDEGTDTQYF.

The V and J genes are TRBV5-1 and TRBJ2-7; 8 bases map to TRBD1. V shed 1 base and J 2 bases; nucleotides not matched to a gene: 8. CDR3 size: 16 residues. From germline, CDR1 is SGHRS and CDR2 YFSETQ. The CDR3 nucleotides read TGCGCCAGCAGCTTGATCCCGGGACAGGCGCCCTACGAGCAGTACTTC. Translated, it gives CASSLIPGQAPYEQYF.

This rearrangement joins TRBV28 to TRBJ2-7, with TRBD2 matching over 9 bases. This CDR3 region has 16 residues. J was trimmed by 3 bases and V by 0 bases; bases with no gene match: 6. Germline V CDR1 and CDR2: MDHEN, SYDVKM. This CDR3 reads CASSLWVAGEVYEQYF. CDR3 coding DNA: TGTGCCAGCAGTTTATGGGTAGCGGGAGAGGTCTACGAGCAGTACTTC.

This chain connects TRBV19 to TRBJ1-5; D not resolved. V was trimmed by 5 bases and J by 7 bases, leaving 9 bases between them. Germline V lookup: CDR1 LNHDA, CDR2 SQIVND (reference sequence). The CDR3 totals 12 residues. CDR3 residues: CASSAEGQPQHF. CDR3 in DNA: TGTGCCAGTAGTGCCGAGGGACAGCCCCAGCATTTT.

CDR3 sequence: CASTPGGAGVGTGELFF. CDR3 nucleotide sequence: TGTGCCAGCACCCCTGGGGGGGCAGGGGTTGGCACCGGGGAGCTGTTTTTT. The rearrangement joins TRBV11-2 to TRBJ2-2, with D possibly being TRBD2 (7 bases). Germline V gene lookup returns CDR1 SGHAT and CDR2 FQNNGV. V dropped 7 bases and J dropped 4 bases, with 22 bases sitting between them. This CDR3 comprises 17 residues.

In DNA, the CDR3 is TGTGCCAGCAGCCTGGGACAGGGGGCAGGCGAGCAGTTCTTC. As protein: CASSLGQGAGEQFF. The chain employs TRBV25-1 and TRBJ2-1, with 12 bases lining up with TRBD1. The CDR3 has 14 amino acids. Germline CDR1 is MGHDK and CDR2 is SYGVNS. Trimming removed 6 bases from V and 10 bases from J; junction bases left unmatched: 7. The complete variable domain, with remaining parts taken from reference TRBV25-1 and TRBJ2-1, reads EADIYQTPRYLVIGTGKKITLECSQTMGHDKMYWYQQDPGMELHLIHYSYGVNSTEKGDLSSESTVSRIRTEHFPLTLESARPSHTSQYLCASSLGQGAGEQFFGPGTRLTVL.

The CDR3 DNA follows: TGTGCCAGCAGCCCTTACTTACAGGGAGAAGCTAACTATGGCTACACCTTC. It encodes CASSPYLQGEANYGYTF. J is TRBJ1-2 and V is TRBV7-9; D might be TRBD1 (6 bases). V was trimmed by 5 bases and J by 0 bases, leaving 19 bases between them. Germline V gene lookup returns CDR1 SEHNR and CDR2 FQNEAQ (reference sequence). The CDR3 runs 17 residues.